This T cell receptor (beta chain) is from a study of cytomegalovirus exposure and HLA in healthy donors. General study results and limits: Most of the TCR beta V segments (in an earlier analysis) were productive either about 87% or about 30% of the time.

The PCR had 60 Vbeta and 13 Jbeta primers. TCRdb's copy holds only in-frame clones and misses some; the assay was immunoSEQ multiplex PCR. The repertoire has approximately 220,000 clones, roughly 82% of them found once; the top ten carry about 6.4%. As for this clone: Its specificity is not known.

This CDR3 comprises 15 residues. The germline gives CDR1 SGHAT, CDR2 FQNNGV. V lost 3 bases and J lost 2; bases outside the gene matches: 5. What was sequenced was PBMCs. V usage is TRBV11-2 and J usage is TRBJ2-3, with TRBD2 matching over 7 bases. The clonotype was recovered from a man in his forties or fifties in good health and CMV-seropositive. CDR3 sequence (DNA): TGTGCCAGCAGCTTCCCTAGCGGCTACACAGATACGCAGTATTTT. Translation: CASSFPSGYTDTQYF.